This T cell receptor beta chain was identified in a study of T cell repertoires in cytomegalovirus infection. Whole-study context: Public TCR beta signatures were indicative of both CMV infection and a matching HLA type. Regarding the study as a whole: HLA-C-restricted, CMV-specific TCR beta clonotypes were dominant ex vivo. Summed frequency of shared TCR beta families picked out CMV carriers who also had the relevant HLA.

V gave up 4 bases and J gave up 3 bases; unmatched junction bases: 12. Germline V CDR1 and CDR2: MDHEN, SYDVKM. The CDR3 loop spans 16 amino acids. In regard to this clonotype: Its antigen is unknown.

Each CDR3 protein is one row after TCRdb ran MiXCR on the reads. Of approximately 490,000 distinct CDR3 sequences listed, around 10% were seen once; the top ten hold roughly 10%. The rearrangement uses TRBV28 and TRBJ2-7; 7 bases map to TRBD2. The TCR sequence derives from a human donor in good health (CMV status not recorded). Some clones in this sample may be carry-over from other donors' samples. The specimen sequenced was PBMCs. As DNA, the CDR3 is TGTGCCAGCAGTTCCACCGGGACTACCGTTAACTACGAGCAGTACTTC. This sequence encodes CASSSTGTTVNYEQYF.